This TCR beta chain was profiled in a study of human T cells and chemical hapten exposure. Study-wide results and limits: TCRs at a frequency above 1 in 1000 stayed unchanged with DPC sensitization.

TCRdb fed the RACE reads into MiXCR, producing one record per CDR3 protein. The sample shows about 90,000 distinct CDR3 sequences, 8.5% of them seen only once. This clonotype was detected only a few times. Its antigen is not identified. Time point given: pre-sensitization, week 0. The treatment here: therapeutic diphenylcyclopropenone sensitization with weekly scalp DPC. The donor pool consisted of alopecia patients aged 18 to 70 years, considered suitable for DPC. The total RNA was obtained from whole blood that was not fractionated. The CDR3 has 16 amino acids. Trimming pared 0 bases from V and 6 bases from J, leaving 17 bases between. Looked up from germline, CDR1 is SGHRS and CDR2 is YFSETQ.

The rearrangement uses TRBV5-1 and TRBJ2-3, with D possibly matching TRBD2 (5 bases). The sequence came from a man aged 35-49 years with alopecia areata. Some clones in this sample may be carry-over from other donors' samples. Sequenced material: whole blood, taken in connection with sensitization to the hapten diphenylcyclopropenone (DPC). The CDR3: CASSLGRGDPSDTQYF. In DNA, the CDR3 is TGCGCCAGCAGCTTGGGTCGGGGAGATCCTTCCGATACGCAGTATTTT.